The 10 T cell receptor beta chains reported below all come from one sample, sequenced in a study of beta chain features in type 1 diabetes (dated by TCRdb to 2017 to 2018). Paper-wide results and their limitations: In all four CD4+ subsets, TCRB CDR3 length was moderately but significantly shorter in type 1 diabetes patients.

Preparation of the library involved the immunoSEQ multiplex PCR assay. The entire isolated RNA was reverse transcribed using the High Capacity cDNA Reverse Transcription Kit, and thus expressed TCRB transcripts were sequenced. TCRdb re-hosts the immuneACCESS table, in-frame sequences only. Its copies lack some clones; in the studies checked, an unresolved V gene accounts for under half of them, and the cause for the rest is not known. The table for this sample lists under 350,000 clones; roughly an eighth of them were counted only once. 0.017% of the sample belongs to the ten largest clones. These receptors are not linked to any known antigen. Sequencing was carried out using naive CD4+ T cells from blood. Explained via the paper, the cell subset or site label denotes: true naive CD4+ T cells. The receptors originated from a young man with type 1 diabetes.

This clone was recorded a few times. The rearrangement links TRBV19 to TRBJ1-5, with 7 bases aligning to TRBD1. The V segment lost 5 bases and the J segment 5 bases; nucleotides outside the gene matches: 6. CDR1 is LNHDA, CDR2 SQIVND, per germline (reference sequence). CDR3 length equals 14 residues. CDR3 region: CASSSRGRDQPQHF. As DNA, the CDR3 is TGTGCCAGTAGTTCAAGGGGGCGGGATCAGCCCCAGCATTTT.

This clone was observed a few times. The chain joins TRBV29-1 to TRBJ1-2; the D is unclear. Germline V gene sequence: CDR1 SQVTM, CDR2 ANQGSEA. V gave up 4 bases and J gave up 4 bases, with 7 bases separating them. This CDR3 spans 11 amino acids. This CDR3 reads CSVGSGYGYTF. CDR3 sequence (DNA): TGCAGCGTTGGCAGCGGCTATGGCTACACCTTC.

The chain joins TRBV4-3 to TRBJ2-2; 10 bases are a match to TRBD2. The CDR3 consists of 16 residues. The V gene end was trimmed by 1 base and the J gene end by 2 bases; junction bases not matched to a gene: 1. Germline CDR1 LGHNA, CDR2 YSLEER. The DNA for the CDR3 is TGCGCCAGCAGCCAAGCTAGCGGGAGTAACACCGGGGAGCTGTTTTTT. It specifies CASSQASGSNTGELFF.

This clone was counted at least ten times. The chain couples TRBV4-3 to TRBJ2-2, with 7 positions matching TRBD1. Germline loops: CDR1 LGHNA, CDR2 YSLEER. This CDR3 has 15 residues. V lost 4 bases and J lost 4; bases outside the gene matches: 6. The CDR3 spells CASSLGGRSTGELFF. The CDR3 nucleotides are TGCGCCAGCAGCCTAGGGGGCCGTTCCACCGGGGAGCTGTTTTTT.

In its sample, this clone was seen a few times. The chain's CDR3 is CSVGGGQGLTDTQYF. DNA for the CDR3: TGCAGCGTTGGGGGGGGACAGGGCCTCACAGATACGCAGTATTTT. V and J are TRBV29-1 and TRBJ2-3, with 9 bases identical to TRBD1. After removal of 4 bases from V and 2 bases from J, the junction contained 7 bases not matched to a gene. The CDR3 is 15 amino acids. Germline lookup yields CDR1 SQVTM and CDR2 ANQGSEA.

The rearrangement links TRBV28 to TRBJ1-2, with TRBD1 matching 7 bases. The germline V gene encodes CDR1 MDHEN and CDR2 SYDVKM. V dropped 4 bases and J dropped 2; count of bases not matched to a gene: 4. The CDR3 is made up of 14 amino acids. CDR3 region: CASSSRGQNYGYTF. The CDR3 nucleotides are TGTGCCAGCAGTTCGAGGGGGCAAAACTATGGCTACACCTTC.

Written as DNA, the CDR3 is TGCGCCAGCAGCCAGGGACAGATAATTAAACCCCAGCATTTT. It translates to CASSQGQIIKPQHF. V is TRBV4-1 and J is TRBJ1-5; 7 bases line up with TRBD1. The ends lost 3 bases at V and 10 bases at J; junction bases unmatched: 9. CDR3 size: 14 residues. The germline V gene has CDR1 MGHRA and CDR2 YSYEKL.

This clone was picked up a small number of times. This chain connects TRBV5-4 to TRBJ1-1; no definite D call. Between the trimmed V and J ends, which lost 3 bases and 4 bases, there was a span of 7 bases. This CDR3 is built from 12 residues. The germline gives CDR1 SGHNT, CDR2 YYREEE (reference sequence). In DNA form, the CDR3 reads TGTGCCAGCAGCTCCGAGGGCACTGAAGCTTTCTTT. Protein product: CASSSEGTEAFF.

The chain has TRBV2 and TRBJ2-2, with TRBD2 identical over 7 bases. The V gene's germline CDR1 is SNHLY and CDR2 FYNNEI. The junction had 1 base not matched to a gene; V was cut back by 2 bases and J by 1 base. This CDR3 comprises 15 residues. CDR3 bases: TGTGCCAGCAGTGAATGGGGGGGGAACACCGGGGAGCTGTTTTTT. This codes for CASSEWGGNTGELFF.

Only a few counts were recorded for this clone. The chain joins TRBV6-6 to TRBJ1-5; D is unresolved. Between the trimmed V and J ends, which lost 2 bases and 5 bases, there was a span of 13 bases. This CDR3 is 15 amino acids long. In germline, CDR1 is MNHNY, CDR2 SVGAGI (reference sequence). The CDR3: CASSYQAPLDQPQHF. The CDR3 nucleotides are TGTGCCAGCAGTTACCAAGCACCCCTGGATCAGCCCCAGCATTTT.